This TCR beta chain was recovered during a study of T cell responses to AZD1222 COVID-19 vaccine. Libraries were prepared by immunoSEQ multiplex PCR; TCRdb keeps only in-frame clonotypes and omits some of them. This table has about 140,000 clones, 80% to 95% appearing once. CDR1 and CDR2 (germline): SGHRS, YFSETQ. Trimming took 2 bases from V and 2 from J, leaving 5 bases between them. This CDR3 is built from 13 residues. This chain uses TRBV5-1 with TRBJ1-3; a weak D match, TRBD1 (5 bases). Sequencing was performed on peripheral blood, taken 28 days after the second AZD1222 dose. This sequence originates from an adult who received the AZD1222 COVID-19 vaccine. Here the CDR3 reads CASSLGAGNTIYF. The DNA of the CDR3 is TGCGCCAGCAGCTTAGGGGCTGGAAACACCATATATTTT.